This TCR beta chain was retrieved from a study of Graves' ophthalmopathy and Graves' hyperthyroidism. This clonotype was observed a handful of times. CDR1 is WSHSY and CDR2 is SAAADI in the germline V gene. This CDR3 contains 16 residues. The V gene end was trimmed by 2 bases and the J gene end by 11 bases; junction bases not matched to a gene: 10. RNA transcripts were the template, and TCR beta CDR3 regions were amplified from them. First-round RT-PCR employed HTBI primers, with a second-round multiplex PCR after it. TCRdb used MiXCR to reprocess the multiplex PCR reads, holding one entry per CDR3 protein. The sample has over a million distinct CDR3 sequences, 35% to 45% seen once.

Sequencing input: peripheral blood or thyroid tissue (not recorded which). The rearrangement links TRBV10-2 to TRBJ1-6, with 9 bases lining up with TRBD1. The sequence derives from an adult man with Graves' hyperthyroidism. The CDR3 coding sequence is TGCGCCAGCAGTGAGCGACTTTGGGGACAGGGACCACCCCTCCACTTT. It yields the protein CASSERLWGQGPPLHF.